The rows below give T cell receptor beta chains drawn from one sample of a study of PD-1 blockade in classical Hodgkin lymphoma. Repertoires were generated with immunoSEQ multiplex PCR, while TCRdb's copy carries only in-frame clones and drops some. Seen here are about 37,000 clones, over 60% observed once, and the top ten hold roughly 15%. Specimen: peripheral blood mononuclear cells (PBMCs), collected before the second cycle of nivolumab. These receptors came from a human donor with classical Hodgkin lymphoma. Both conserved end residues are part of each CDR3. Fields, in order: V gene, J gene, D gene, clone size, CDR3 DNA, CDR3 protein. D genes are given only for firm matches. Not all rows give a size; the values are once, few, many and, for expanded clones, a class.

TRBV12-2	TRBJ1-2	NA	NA	TGTGCAAGTCGCTTAGATCCCCCGACAGGGAAGGACAGCTATGGCTACACCTTC	CASRLDPPTGKDSYGYTF
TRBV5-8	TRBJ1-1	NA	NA	TGTGCCTTCGGCAGGGCTTTAGCTGAAGCTTTCTTT	CAFGRALAEAFF
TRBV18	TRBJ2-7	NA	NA	TGTGCCAGCTCACCAGGTACTAGGTCCCACTACGAGCAGTACTTC	CASSPGTRSHYEQYF
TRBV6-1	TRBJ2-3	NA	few	TGTGCCAGCAGTGGGGCCTCAGATACGCAGTATTTT	CASSGASDTQYF
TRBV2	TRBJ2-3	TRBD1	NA	TGTGCCAGCAACACTGCTCCGGGACAGGGCGGCACAGATACGCAGTATTTT	CASNTAPGQGGTDTQYF
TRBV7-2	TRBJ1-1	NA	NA	TGTGCCAGCAGCTACCAGGATGTTACCACTGAAGCTTTCTTT	CASSYQDVTTEAFF
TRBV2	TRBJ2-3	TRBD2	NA	TGTGCCAGCACGCCTCTAGCGGTCACTACAGATACGCAGTATTTT	CASTPLAVTTDTQYF
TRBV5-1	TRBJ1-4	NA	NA	TGCGCCAGCAGCTTGGGGGGCGTAGAGGAAAAACTGTTTTTT	CASSLGGVEEKLFF
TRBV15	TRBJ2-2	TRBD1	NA	TGTGCCACCAGCAGAGACCTACCAGACAGGGGGGCCGGGGAGCTGTTTTTT	CATSRDLPDRGAGELFF
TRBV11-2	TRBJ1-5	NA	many	TGTGCCAGCAGCTTGTATTTCGGTGTCAATCAGCCCCAGCATTTT	CASSLYFGVNQPQHF
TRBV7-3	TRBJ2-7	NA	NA	TGTGCCAGCAGCTTAGAGGGTTTAGTACGCGCCTACGAGCAGTACTTC	CASSLEGLVRAYEQYF
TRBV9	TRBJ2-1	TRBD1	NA	TGTGCCAGCAGCGCCTCGGGACAGGGAGGGAGGGAGCAGTTCTTC	CASSASGQGGREQFF
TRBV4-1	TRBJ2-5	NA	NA	TGCGCCAGCAGCCAAGGGACACCAGAAGGTAGAGAGACCCAGTACTTC	CASSQGTPEGRETQYF
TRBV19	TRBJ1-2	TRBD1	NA	TGTGCCAGTAGCCCCCCGGGGGCACAGGGGGCGCAGGGCTACACCTTC	CASSPPGAQGAQGYTF
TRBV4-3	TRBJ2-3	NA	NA	TGCGCCAGCAGCCTCGGGACGTGGAGTAGCACAGATACGCAGTATTTT	CASSLGTWSSTDTQYF
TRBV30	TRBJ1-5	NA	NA	TGTGCCTGGAGTGTCGCCAGCCAAGGGCCCCAGCATTTT	CAWSVASQGPQHF
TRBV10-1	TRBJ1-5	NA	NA	TGCGCCAGCATCGGTCTCAATCAGCCCCAGCATTTT	CASIGLNQPQHF
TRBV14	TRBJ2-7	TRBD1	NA	TGTGCCAGCAGCCAAGAAGGGACAGGGACGTACGAGCAGTACTTC	CASSQEGTGTYEQYF
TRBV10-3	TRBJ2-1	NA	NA	TGTGCCATCAGGGACAGCTACAATGAGCAGTTCTTC	CAIRDSYNEQFF
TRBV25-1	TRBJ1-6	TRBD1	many	TGTGCCAGCGCCGACAGGGTTTCGAATTCACCCCTCCACTTT	CASADRVSNSPLHF
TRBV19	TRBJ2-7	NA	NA	TGTGCCAGTAGTTCCCTAATTCCCTACGAGCAGTACTTC	CASSSLIPYEQYF
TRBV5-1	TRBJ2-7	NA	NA	TGCGCCAGCAGCCTGTTAGGTAGCTCCTACGAGCAGTACTTC	CASSLLGSSYEQYF
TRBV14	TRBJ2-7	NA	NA	TGTGCCAGCAGCCAAGATAGTTTGGGCGAGCAGTACTTC	CASSQDSLGEQYF
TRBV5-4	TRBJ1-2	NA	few	TGTGCCAGCAGCGTCAGAGGGGGTGGCTATGGCTACACCTTC	CASSVRGGGYGYTF
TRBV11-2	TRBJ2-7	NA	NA	TGTGCCAGCAGCTCCCTAGGGGTGGCTGGCGAGCAGTACTTC	CASSSLGVAGEQYF
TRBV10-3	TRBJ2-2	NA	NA	TGTGCCATCAGAGACCCTAGGCGCACCGGGGAGCTGTTTTTT	CAIRDPRRTGELFF
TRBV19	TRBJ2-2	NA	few	TGTGCCAGTAGTTCTTCAGGTTTCACCGGGGAGCTGTTTTTT	CASSSSGFTGELFF
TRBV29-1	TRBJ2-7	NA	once	TGCAGCGTTGGCAGTCTCTACGAGCAGTACTTC	CSVGSLYEQYF
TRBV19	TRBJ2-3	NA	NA	TGTGCCAGTAGCCCTCGAGGGGGGCGGAGAGATACGCAGTATTTT	CASSPRGGRRDTQYF
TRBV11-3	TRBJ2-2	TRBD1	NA	TGTGCCAGCAGCGAGGGACAGGGGAACACCGGGGAGCTGTTTTTT	CASSEGQGNTGELFF
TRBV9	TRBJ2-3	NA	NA	TGTGCCAGCAGCCCCCCCCTCACAGATACGCAGTATTTT	CASSPPLTDTQYF
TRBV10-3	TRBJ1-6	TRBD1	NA	TGTGCCATCAGTGGGGGGACAGGGAATTCTAATTCACCCCTCCACTTT	CAISGGTGNSNSPLHF
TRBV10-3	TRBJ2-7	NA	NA	TGTGCCATCAGTGATACCTACGAGCAGTACTTC	CAISDTYEQYF
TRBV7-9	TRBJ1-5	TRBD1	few	TGTGCCAGCAGCTTAACAGGGGCCCATCAGCCCCAGCATTTT	CASSLTGAHQPQHF
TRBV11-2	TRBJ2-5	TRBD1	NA	TGTGCCAGCAGCTTACCCGAACCCGGACAGGAAGAGACCCAGTACTTC	CASSLPEPGQEETQYF
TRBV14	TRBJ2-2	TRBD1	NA	TGTGCCAGCAGCCTCTGGACAGGGGACACCGGGGAGCTGTTTTTT	CASSLWTGDTGELFF
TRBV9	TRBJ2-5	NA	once	TGTGCCAGCAGCGTAGACAGTTCCGTCACGGGAGAGACCCAGTACTTC	CASSVDSSVTGETQYF
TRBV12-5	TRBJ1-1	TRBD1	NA	TGTGCTAGTGGTCTAAAGGACAGGGTGACTGAAGCTTTCTTT	CASGLKDRVTEAFF
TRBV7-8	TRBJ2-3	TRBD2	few	TGTGCCAGCAGCTTACCGATGGGGACTAGCGGGGGGGAACCAGATACGCAGTATTTT	CASSLPMGTSGGEPDTQYF
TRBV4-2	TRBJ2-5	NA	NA	TGTGCCAGCAGCCGGGCGGAGACCCAGTACTTC	CASSRAETQYF
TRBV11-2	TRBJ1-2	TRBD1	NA	TGTGCCAGCAGCTCAATTTCCGGGACAGGGAGGTATGGCTACACCTTC	CASSSISGTGRYGYTF
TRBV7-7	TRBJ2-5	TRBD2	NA	TGTGCCAGCAGCCTAGCGGGGGAGGGAGAGACCCAGTACTTC	CASSLAGEGETQYF
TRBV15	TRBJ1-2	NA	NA	TGTGCCACCAGCAGAGATCTCGTCACCCAGGATGGCTACACCTTC	CATSRDLVTQDGYTF